The 18 T cell receptor beta chains in this list originate from one sample, sequenced in a study of T cell responses to AZD1222 COVID-19 vaccine. Generated by immunoSEQ multiplex PCR, the TCRdb table keeps only in-frame clones and is missing some. Altogether about 170,000 clones are present, roughly 89% being singletons, with the ten largest covering 1.6%. Source: peripheral blood, taken on day 0 of AZD1222 vaccination. These receptors were obtained from an adult in good health.

The chain carries TRBV7-2 and TRBJ1-1, with D unresolved. CDR3 length: 14 amino acids. Trimming cost V 1 base and J 3 bases, with 9 bases left between them. Germline values: CDR1 SGHTA, CDR2 FQGNSA. This CDR3 reads CASSLDGEDTEAFF. CDR3 in DNA: TGTGCCAGCAGCTTAGATGGGGAAGACACTGAAGCTTTCTTT.

V gene TRBV4-1 combines with J gene TRBJ1-1; tentative D call: TRBD1 (5 bases). Germline V lookup: CDR1 MGHRA, CDR2 YSYEKL. Trimming took 4 bases from V and 2 from J, leaving 14 bases between them. The CDR3 runs 15 residues. The CDR3 DNA follows: TGCGCCAGCAGCCCGCACGGGGGGTATAACACTGAAGCTTTCTTT. Encoded protein: CASSPHGGYNTEAFF.

The genes are TRBV7-9 and TRBJ2-1; 14 bases are shared with TRBD2. CDR3 length equals 17 residues. J gave up 8 bases and V 0 bases, and 6 bases lay outside the gene matches. CDR1 SEHNR and CDR2 FQNEAQ come from the germline V gene (reference sequence). CDR3 nucleotides: TGTGCCAGCAGCTTAGCAGGGACTAGCGGGAGATTCGATGAGCAGTTCTTC. It encodes CASSLAGTSGRFDEQFF.

The chain carries TRBV6-6 and TRBJ2-1; D is perhaps TRBD1 or TRBD2 (6 bases each). CDR3 size: 18 residues. Germline assignment: CDR1 MNHNY and CDR2 SVGAGI (reference sequence). Trimming took off 5 bases at V and 7 bases at J, with 27 bases between the two ends. The CDR3 DNA reads as TGTGCCAGCAGTCAGACAGGCGGGGCCAGTGTTTCGCTTAATGAGCAGTTCTTC. This sequence encodes CASSQTGGASVSLNEQFF.

The count of this clone is one. The rearrangement links TRBV4-1 to TRBJ2-1, with D unclear. Trimming shortened V by 3 bases and J by 3 bases, and 12 bases separated the two germline ends. CDR3 length: 15 amino acids. Germline V gene data show CDR1 as MGHRA and CDR2 as YSYEKL. Here the CDR3 DNA reads TGCGCCAGCAGCCAGACTCCTCCCCTCTACAATGAGCAGTTCTTC. Its translation is CASSQTPPLYNEQFF.

This chain connects TRBV5-1 to TRBJ1-4, with 7 bases aligning to TRBD1. The germline gives CDR1 SGHRS, CDR2 YFSETQ. With 4 bases clipped from V and 0 bases from J, the junction kept 3 bases outside the gene matches. The CDR3 contains 15 residues. CDR3 coding DNA: TGCGCCAGCAGCACTACAGGGGCAACTAATGAAAAACTGTTTTTT. Translated, it gives CASSTTGATNEKLFF. Full variable domain (remainder filled in from reference TRBV5-1 and TRBJ1-4): KAGVTQTPRYLIKTRGQQVTLSCSPISGHRSVSWYQQTPGQGLQFLFEYFSETQRNKGNFPGRFSGRQFSNSRSEMNVSTLELGDSALYLCASSTTGATNEKLFFGSGTQLSVL.

This clone was recorded once. The rearrangement uses TRBV7-3 and TRBJ2-2; no reliable D call. The CDR3 sequence is 13 residues long. The germline V gene has CDR1 SGHTA and CDR2 FQGTGA. The ends were cut back, 4 bases at V and 5 bases at J, with 8 bases in the middle. This CDR3 is CASSSALTGELFF. Here the CDR3 DNA reads TGTGCCAGCAGCTCCGCTCTGACCGGGGAGCTGTTTTTT.

The chain employs TRBV6-5 and TRBJ2-7; 10 positions match TRBD2. Germline CDR1 is MNHEY and CDR2 is SVGAGI. CDR3 length: 15 residues. Unmatched junction bases numbered 4, after V lost 2 bases and J lost 3 bases. CDR3 sequence (DNA): TGTGCCAGCAGTTACGCTAGCGGGGGAGTCTACGAGCAGTACTTC. Translation: CASSYASGGVYEQYF.

The chain has TRBV11-1 and TRBJ2-3; possible D gene TRBD1, 6 bases. V shed 2 bases and J shed 6 bases, with 12 bases lying between them. This CDR3 spans 14 amino acids. CDR1 and CDR2 (germline): SGHAT, FQDESV (reference sequence). The CDR3 DNA reads TGTGCCAGCAGCTTATCAGGGGCCCCGGATACGCAGTATTTT. This sequence encodes CASSLSGAPDTQYF.

As to this clone: This sample includes further DNA sequences coding for the same CDR3. V usage is TRBV5-1 and J usage is TRBJ1-1, with D perhaps matching TRBD1 (6 bases). Germline V gene lookup returns CDR1 SGHRS and CDR2 YFSETQ. The CDR3 loop spans 15 amino acids. The V and J ends lost 0 bases and 4 bases respectively, with 13 bases between them. The CDR3 sequence: CASSLVGGQGTEAFF. CDR3 coding DNA: TGCGCCAGCAGCTTGGTTGGGGGGCAGGGCACTGAAGCTTTCTTT.

The chain recombines TRBV7-8 with TRBJ1-1; tentatively, D is TRBD1 (5 bases). Germline V gives CDR1 SGHVS, CDR2 FQNEAQ. V lost 0 bases and J 0 bases, leaving 8 bases between the germline ends. This CDR3 has 15 amino acids. The CDR3 DNA is TGTGCCAGCAGCTTAGCACAGGTAATGAACACTGAAGCTTTCTTT. Translating gives CASSLAQVMNTEAFF.

In this sample, this clone turned up once. Other DNA sequences from this sample encode an identical CDR3 as well. The gene calls are TRBV7-9 and TRBJ1-1; D is undetermined. The CDR3 loop spans 13 amino acids. The V gene lost 1 base and the J gene lost 4 bases, with 7 bases spanning the gap. Germline V gene lookup returns CDR1 SEHNR and CDR2 FQNEAQ (reference sequence). Written as DNA, the CDR3 is TGTGCCAGCAGCTTAGGGTCCTCCACTGAAGCTTTCTTT. Translation gives CASSLGSSTEAFF.

This rearrangement joins TRBV10-1 to TRBJ2-7; perhaps TRBD2 as D (6 bases). Germline V gene sequence: CDR1 WNHNN, CDR2 SYGVQD (reference sequence). Trimming removed 6 bases from V and 3 bases from J, with 18 bases in between. The CDR3 consists of 15 residues. Here the CDR3 reads CASSRDSTRLYEQYF. The CDR3, as DNA: TGCGCCAGCAGCCGGGACTCCACGAGGCTCTACGAGCAGTACTTC.

The V gene is TRBV19, the J gene TRBJ2-1; D is perhaps TRBD2 (5 bases). Between the trimmed V and J ends, which lost 9 bases and 6 bases, there was a span of 15 bases. The CDR3 has 13 amino acids. CDR1 is LNHDA and CDR2 is SQIVND in the germline V gene (reference sequence). This chain's CDR3 is CASSGSAINEQFF. In DNA, the CDR3 is TGTGCCAGCTCGGGGTCGGCAATCAATGAGCAGTTCTTC. Full variable domain (remainder filled in from reference TRBV19 and TRBJ2-1): DGGITQSPKYLFRKEGQNVTLSCEQNLNHDAMYWYRQDPGQGLRLIYYSQIVNDFQKGDIAEGYSVSREKKESFPLTVTSAQKNPTAFYLCASSGSAINEQFFGPGTRLTVL.

V gene TRBV29-1 combines with J gene TRBJ2-2; no clear D gene. The CDR3 is 12 residues long. V was trimmed by 3 bases and J by 1 base, leaving 3 bases between them. Germline V gene lookup returns CDR1 SQVTM and CDR2 ANQGSEA. CDR3 loop: CSVERNTGELFF. Here the CDR3 DNA reads TGCAGCGTTGAGCGGAACACCGGGGAGCTGTTTTTT.

The rearrangement joins TRBV19 to TRBJ1-1, with a possible D match to TRBD1 (5 bases). V was pared by 7 bases and J by 5 bases, with 14 bases between. Germline V gene lookup returns CDR1 LNHDA and CDR2 SQIVND (reference sequence). The CDR3 is 13 amino acids. CDR3 nucleotide sequence: TGTGCCAGTACGTCCTGGGGGTGGACTGAAGCTTTCTTT. The encoded protein is CASTSWGWTEAFF.

The chain combines TRBV6-1 with TRBJ1-1; no firm D call. The CDR3 loop spans 13 amino acids. Looked up from germline, CDR1 is MNHNS and CDR2 is SASEGT. The V end lost 0 bases, the J end lost 0 bases, and 2 bases lay between the germline ends. The CDR3 DNA sequence: TGTGCCAGCAGTGAAGCGCTGAACACTGAAGCTTTCTTT. It translates to CASSEALNTEAFF.

The CDR3 is CASSLTGDYGYTF. Here the CDR3 DNA reads TGTGCCAGCTCACTGACAGGGGACTATGGCTACACCTTC. The V and J genes are TRBV18 and TRBJ1-2, with TRBD1 matching 8 bases. The V gene's germline CDR1 is KGHSH and CDR2 LQKENI. The length of the CDR3 is 13 residues. V trimming: 4 bases; J trimming: 3 bases; junction bases outside the gene matches: 1.